This is a list of T cell receptor beta chains from one sample in a study of blood T cell repertoires in COVID-19. The assay was immunoSEQ multiplex PCR, and TCRdb's table has in-frame clones only and misses some. In the table there are roughly 140,000 clones, roughly 88% of which are singletons. Material for sequencing was peripheral blood. These receptors were collected from a man between 65 and 79 years old with acute or convalescent COVID-19. Each CDR3 is given with its conserved first and last residue. A D gene is named only where the DNA matches it firmly. The size field is filled for only some rows; it gives once, few, many or a size class.

-,TRBJ2-2,-,TRBV7-7,TGTGCCAGCAGCTTAACCCAGGCAACCGGGGAGCTGTTTTTT,CASSLTQATGELFF
-,TRBJ1-2,-,TRBV5-4,TGTGCCAGCAGCTTGATGACCGGGGTGGAAGGCTACACCTTC,CASSLMTGVEGYTF
once,TRBJ1-5,-,TRBV7-9,TGTGCCAGCAGCTTTCCTGGAGAGCCCCAGCATTTT,CASSFPGEPQHF
-,TRBJ2-7,TRBD2,TRBV9,TGTGCCAGCAGACTAGCGGGGATAGGGGACGAGCAGTACTTC,CASRLAGIGDEQYF
once,TRBJ2-3,-,TRBV7-9,TGTGCCAGCAGCTTAACCGCCGGGGATACGCAGTATTTT,CASSLTAGDTQYF
-,TRBJ2-7,TRBD1,TRBV7-2,TGTGCCAGCAGCTTAGGGACAGGGTACGAGCAGTACTTC,CASSLGTGYEQYF
once,TRBJ1-1,TRBD1,TRBV6-1,TGTGCCAGCAGTGAAGCTTTCCCCGGGACAGGGGAAGCTTTCTTT,CASSEAFPGTGEAFF
-,TRBJ1-5,-,TRBV29-1,TGCAGCGTGGGACACAAGCAGCCCCAGCATTTT,CSVGHKQPQHF
-,TRBJ2-2,-,TRBV10-3,TGTGCCATCAGTGAGACTAATGGTTGGGTCACCGGGGAGCTGTTTTTT,CAISETNGWVTGELFF
-,TRBJ1-6,TRBD1,TRBV7-9,TGTGCCAGCAGCTCCAGCGGGCTGCCAGGGGGCAGTTCACCCCTCCACTTT,CASSSSGLPGGSSPLHF
-,TRBJ2-7,TRBD1,TRBV18,TGTGCCAGCTCACTACCGGGACAGGGGGCCTACGAGCAGTACTTC,CASSLPGQGAYEQYF
-,TRBJ2-3,-,TRBV10-2,TGCGCCAGCAGTGAGAGCCGAGGGACGCAGTATTTT,CASSESRGTQYF
-,TRBJ1-5,-,TRBV6-1,TGTGCCAGCAGTGGCCTAGGAGTGGCAGGGGGCAATCAGCCCCAGCATTTT,CASSGLGVAGGNQPQHF
-,TRBJ2-1,TRBD2,TRBV7-2,TGTGCCAGCAGCTCGCGGACTAGCGGGTTGGATGGCTACAATGAGCAGTTCTTC,CASSSRTSGLDGYNEQFF
-,TRBJ1-4,-,TRBV6-5,TGTGCCAGCTCCTGGGCGGGGGTTAATGAAAAACTGTTTTTT,CASSWAGVNEKLFF
-,TRBJ1-5,-,TRBV19,TGTGCCAGTAATCAAGAGACACGGAACAATCAGCCCCAGCATTTT,CASNQETRNNQPQHF
once,TRBJ1-2,-,TRBV28,TGTGCCACCGCAGGGCTTTCTGGCTACACCTTC,CATAGLSGYTF
-,TRBJ1-6,-,TRBV20-1,TGCAGTGCTAGTTCGCCAGGGCGGTCACCCCTCCACTTT,CSASSPGRSPLHF
-,TRBJ2-1,-,TRBV14,TGTGCCAGCAGCCAAGATCAGAACTCCTACAATGAGCAGTTCTTC,CASSQDQNSYNEQFF
-,TRBJ1-1,-,TRBV2,TGTGCCAGCAGTCAGACTCGGACTGAAGCTTTCTTT,CASSQTRTEAFF
-,TRBJ2-1,TRBD2,TRBV9,TGTGCCAGCAGCCCTACCCTCGGACTAGCGAAAAATGAGCAGTTCTTC,CASSPTLGLAKNEQFF
-,TRBJ2-3,TRBD2,TRBV7-2,TGTGCCAGCAGCTTACTAGCGGGAGTACCAGATACGCAGTATTTT,CASSLLAGVPDTQYF
-,TRBJ1-5,TRBD1,TRBV2,TGTGCCAGCGGGACAGGGTATAGCAATCAGCCCCAGCATTTT,CASGTGYSNQPQHF